The clone carrying this T cell receptor beta chain was seen ten or more times. The antigen is undetermined. TCRdb re-called the multiplex PCR reads with MiXCR, one entry per CDR3 protein. Of 150,000 to 200,000 distinct CDR3 sequences listed, 30% to 35% were seen once; the top ten hold about 3.9%. The CDR3 has 13 amino acids. The germline V and J ends were trimmed by 4 bases and 8 bases, with 14 bases remaining between them. Germline CDR1 SGHTA, CDR2 FQGNSA. The source of the sample is a study of breast tumors, draining lymph nodes, adjacent tissues. Breast cancer patients provided tissue from their axillary draining lymph nodes. The study, taken as a whole, reports: Tumor repertoires ranked between lymph nodes and nontumor tissue in diversity, with V and J gene preferences.

Input material: axillary lymph node tissue. The origin of this receptor is a female donor with breast cancer. Some clones in this sample may be carry-over from other donors' samples. This sequence joins TRBV7-2 and TRBJ1-2; tentatively, D is TRBD1 (6 bases). The CDR3 nucleotides are TGTGCCAGCAGCTACGCGGGGGCGCGGGGCTACACCTTC. As protein: CASSYAGARGYTF.